The 24 T cell receptor beta chains presented below share a single source sample, sequenced in a study of shared clonotypes between healthy human individuals. Sequencing used immunoSEQ multiplex PCR; TCRdb keeps in-frame clones, though not all of them. Counted here are millions of clones, about 92% occurring once; the ten biggest clones make up 0.3% to 0.4%. The sample comprised naive CD4+ T cells from PBMCs. Subset specified: CD45RA+ positively selected. These receptors were taken from a man aged 18 to 29 in good health. Some clones in this sample may be carry-over from other donors' samples.

The chain recombines TRBV27 with TRBJ2-7, with D tentatively TRBD2 (5 bases). There are 15 residues in the CDR3. The V end lost 3 bases, the J end lost 0 bases, and 12 bases lay between the germline ends. Germline values: CDR1 MNHEY, CDR2 SMNVEV (reference sequence). The CDR3 DNA follows: TGTGCCAGCAGTTTTTCGGAGCGGCTCTCCTACGAGCAGTACTTC. Translating gives CASSFSERLSYEQYF.

This rearrangement joins TRBV7-9 to TRBJ1-4; 7 positions match TRBD1. The germline V gene encodes CDR1 SEHNR and CDR2 FQNEAQ (reference sequence). The CDR3 totals 14 residues. V was pared by 1 base and J by 8 bases, with 4 bases of the junction left unmatched. The CDR3: CASSLETGPEKLFF. In nucleotides, the CDR3 is TGTGCCAGCAGCTTAGAGACAGGGCCCGAAAAACTGTTTTTT.

The chain carries TRBV18 and TRBJ2-7; TRBD2 is a possible D gene (6 bases). The CDR3 contains 16 residues. V shed 3 bases and J shed 2 bases, with 17 bases lying between them. Per germline, CDR1 KGHSH and CDR2 LQKENI. CDR3 sequence: CASSPPGWGGTYEQYF. The CDR3, as DNA: TGTGCCAGCTCACCCCCGGGGTGGGGAGGTACCTACGAGCAGTACTTC.

The chain is built from TRBV11-3 and TRBJ2-2; 7 bases match TRBD2. Per the germline V gene, CDR1 is SGHNT and CDR2 is YENEEA. This CDR3 comprises 15 residues. J lost 0 bases, V lost 6 bases, and 4 bases had no gene match. The CDR3 sequence: CASSKSGTNTGELFF. As DNA, the CDR3 is TGTGCCAGCAGTAAAAGCGGGACGAACACCGGGGAGCTGTTTTTT.

V and J are TRBV30 and TRBJ1-1; TRBD1 is a possible D gene (6 bases). V was trimmed by 2 bases and J by 7 bases, leaving 14 bases between them. The germline V gene encodes CDR1 GTSNPN and CDR2 SVGIG (reference sequence). The CDR3 has 13 amino acids. The CDR3 loop is CAWSSNRAGEAFF. CDR3 coding DNA: TGTGCCTGGAGTTCTAACAGGGCGGGTGAAGCTTTCTTT.

The gene calls are TRBV28 and TRBJ2-1; no clear D. The CDR3 runs 11 residues. Trimming took 7 bases from V and 3 from J, leaving 4 bases between them. CDR1 is MDHEN and CDR2 is SYDVKM in the germline V gene. The CDR3 DNA sequence: TGTGCCAGCAAATTCTACAATGAGCAGTTCTTC. Its translation: CASKFYNEQFF.

This chain joins TRBV6-6 and TRBJ1-5, with 7 bases that match TRBD1. CDR1 MNHNY and CDR2 SVGAGI come from the germline V gene (reference sequence). Trimming at V came to 6 bases and at J to 7 bases, leaving 6 bases not matched to a gene. CDR3 length: 13 residues. CDR3 protein: CASREEDRQPQHF. For the CDR3, the DNA is TGTGCCAGCAGGGAGGAGGACAGGCAGCCCCAGCATTTT.

CDR3 sequence reads: CSGAEISQETQYF. For the CDR3, the DNA is TGCAGCGGGGCCGAAATCTCACAAGAGACCCAGTACTTC. The gene calls are TRBV29-1 and TRBJ2-5; no clear D. V dropped 7 bases and J dropped 2 bases, with 14 bases sitting between them. CDR1 and CDR2 (germline): SQVTM, ANQGSEA. The CDR3 consists of 13 residues.

The V and J genes are TRBV7-8 and TRBJ1-5; 8 bases align to TRBD1. Germline-derived CDR1 and CDR2 are SGHVS and FQNEAQ. The CDR3 has 16 amino acids. V trimming: 0 bases; J trimming: 6 bases; junction bases outside the gene matches: 7. CDR3 region: CASSLALAGGIQPQHF. CDR3 in DNA: TGTGCCAGCAGCTTAGCATTGGCAGGGGGCATTCAGCCCCAGCATTTT.

This chain joins TRBV11-2 and TRBJ2-1; 7 bases align to TRBD2. V dropped 3 bases and J dropped 9; count of bases not matched to a gene: 11. Germline V lookup: CDR1 SGHAT, CDR2 FQNNGV. This CDR3 comprises 15 residues. Written as DNA, the CDR3 is TGTGCCAGCAGCTTGGGCGGGGCGGGAGTGGGTGAGCAGTTCTTC. Protein: CASSLGGAGVGEQFF.

The V gene is TRBV5-1, the J gene TRBJ2-5, with a possible D match to TRBD2 (5 bases). Trimming removed 0 bases at V and 4 bases at J, with 10 bases between. This CDR3 region has 14 residues. Per germline, CDR1 SGHRS and CDR2 YFSETQ. CDR3 in amino acids: CASSLESGRETQYF. The DNA of the CDR3 is TGCGCCAGCAGCTTGGAGTCGGGGAGAGAGACCCAGTACTTC. Complete variable domain (other parts from reference TRBV5-1 and TRBJ2-5): KAGVTQTPRYLIKTRGQQVTLSCSPISGHRSVSWYQQTPGQGLQFLFEYFSETQRNKGNFPGRFSGRQFSNSRSEMNVSTLELGDSALYLCASSLESGRETQYFGPGTRLLVL.

The rearrangement joins TRBV10-3 to TRBJ2-2; 8 bases match TRBD2. V was pared by 3 bases and J by 2 bases, with 8 bases of the junction left unmatched. The length of the CDR3 is 17 residues. Germline-derived CDR1 and CDR2 are ENHRY and SYGVKD. The CDR3: CAISDSSGRDNTGELFF. CDR3 coding DNA: TGTGCCATCAGTGATTCTTCCGGGAGGGATAACACCGGGGAGCTGTTTTTT.

The chain uses TRBV6-1 and TRBJ1-1, with D unresolved. V was cut by 5 bases and J by 1 base, with 11 bases left in between. Germline loops: CDR1 MNHNS, CDR2 SASEGT. The CDR3 spans 14 residues. The CDR3 region has the DNA TGTGCCAGCAGTCCCAGAACTTGGAACACTGAAGCTTTCTTT. Its translation: CASSPRTWNTEAFF.

V is TRBV2 and J is TRBJ2-1; D may be TRBD2 (6 bases). V gave up 5 bases and J gave up 3 bases, with 14 bases separating them. Germline V gene lookup returns CDR1 SNHLY and CDR2 FYNNEI. The length of the CDR3 is 15 residues. CDR3: CASSSSGRSYNEQFF. As DNA, the CDR3 is TGTGCCAGCAGTTCCAGCGGGCGAAGCTACAATGAGCAGTTCTTC.

CDR3 amino acids: CASSIYNGWAANQPQHF. The CDR3 DNA reads TGTGCCAGTAGTATTTATAACGGGTGGGCGGCCAATCAGCCCCAGCATTTT. This rearrangement joins TRBV19 to TRBJ1-5, with D unclear. The CDR3 runs 17 residues. Trimming pared 3 bases from V and 3 bases from J, leaving 18 bases between. Germline loops: CDR1 LNHDA, CDR2 SQIVND (reference sequence).

The gene calls are TRBV5-1 and TRBJ2-7; 9 bases match TRBD2. The CDR3 consists of 15 residues. V gave up 4 bases and J gave up 3 bases; unmatched junction bases: 8. The germline V gene encodes CDR1 SGHRS and CDR2 YFSETQ. The CDR3 sequence is CASSTGLASIYEQYF. CDR3 nucleotides: TGCGCCAGCAGCACGGGACTAGCCTCCATCTACGAGCAGTACTTC.

The V call is TRBV4-3, the J call TRBJ1-2; 7 bases fit TRBD1. The germline V gene has CDR1 LGHNA and CDR2 YSLEER. V shed 2 bases and J 5 bases; nucleotides not matched to a gene: 5. The CDR3 consists of 14 residues. CDR3 region: CASSQSEGQYGYTF. For the CDR3, the DNA is TGCGCCAGCAGCCAATCAGAGGGACAGTATGGCTACACCTTC.

The chain couples TRBV30 to TRBJ2-3; D remains ambiguous. This CDR3 is 13 amino acids long. V lost 3 bases, J lost 4 bases, and 11 bases lay in between. Germline CDR1 GTSNPN, CDR2 SVGIG (reference sequence). CDR3 coding DNA: TGTGCCTGGAGCGTAACCTTTCCAGATACGCAGTATTTT. Its translation is CAWSVTFPDTQYF.

This clone was counted a single time. Other DNA sequences in the same sample also yield this CDR3. The V gene is TRBV5-1, the J gene TRBJ2-7; 8 bases agree with TRBD1. The CDR3 length is 16 residues. The V and J ends lost 0 bases and 1 base, in that order; junction bases with no gene match: 6. Germline lookup yields CDR1 SGHRS and CDR2 YFSETQ. CDR3 in DNA: TGCGCCAGCAGCTTGGCTCCTACAGGGGGATCCTACGAGCAGTACTTC. Translation: CASSLAPTGGSYEQYF.

The rearrangement joins TRBV7-3 to TRBJ2-2; 12 bases match TRBD1. Germline V gene lookup returns CDR1 SGHTA and CDR2 FQGTGA. The CDR3 loop spans 16 amino acids. With V trimmed by 2 bases and J by 6 bases, 4 bases remained unmatched. The CDR3 reads CASSLYRDRGPGELFF. The CDR3 nucleotides read TGTGCCAGCAGCTTATATCGGGACAGGGGGCCCGGGGAGCTGTTTTTT. The full variable domain, completed using reference TRBV7-3 and TRBJ2-2, is GAGVSQTPSNKVTEKGKYVELRCDPISGHTALYWYRQSLGQGPEFLIYFQGTGAADDSGLPNDRFFAVRPEGSVSTLKIQRTERGDSAVYLCASSLYRDRGPGELFFGEGSRLTVL.

V and J are TRBV11-3 and TRBJ2-3; D is unresolved. Germline CDR1 and CDR2: SGHNT and YENEEA. Trimming took 1 base from V and 2 from J, leaving 13 bases between them. The CDR3 length is 16 residues. This chain's CDR3 is CASSLGIPHYTDTQYF. The CDR3 coding sequence is TGTGCCAGCAGCTTAGGAATCCCTCATTACACAGATACGCAGTATTTT.

The chain has TRBV5-1 and TRBJ1-2; 11 bases are a match to TRBD1. This CDR3 comprises 17 residues. The germline CDR1 and CDR2 sequences are SGHRS and YFSETQ. V dropped 3 bases and J dropped 4; count of bases not matched to a gene: 11. CDR3 protein: CASSSGQGAGLGYGYTF. The CDR3, as DNA: TGCGCCAGCAGCTCCGGACAGGGGGCGGGTCTGGGCTATGGCTACACCTTC.

This chain uses TRBV7-8 with TRBJ2-5; maybe TRBD1 (7 bases). Germline CDR1 SGHVS, CDR2 FQNEAQ. Deletions cut 5 bases from V and 1 base from J, with 17 bases between. CDR3 length: 16 amino acids. The CDR3 region is CASSPGWRDSQETQYF. For the CDR3, the DNA is TGTGCCAGCAGCCCCGGGTGGAGGGACAGCCAAGAGACCCAGTACTTC.

The chain has TRBV27 and TRBJ1-6, with 10 bases lining up with TRBD1. The V gene end was trimmed by 5 bases and the J gene end by 8 bases; junction bases not matched to a gene: 9. CDR1 MNHEY and CDR2 SMNVEV come from the germline V gene (reference sequence). CDR3 length equals 16 residues. This CDR3 reads CASSGDRGPGHSPLHF. CDR3 nucleotide sequence: TGTGCCAGCAGTGGCGACAGGGGGCCGGGGCATTCACCCCTCCACTTT.